These 4 T cell receptor beta chains were all obtained from the same sample, sequenced in a study of shared clonotypes between healthy human individuals. This table comes from immunoSEQ multiplex PCR, and its TCRdb copy is limited to in-frame clones, with some not included. The sample includes some 580,000 clones, about 96% of them seen just once. The sequencing input was naive CD4+ T cells sorted from blood. Documented subset: CD45RA+ positively selected. All receptors come from a woman under 40 in good health.

With respect to this clone: Relative to the germline gene, one junction end is altered; a read error may explain this. The chain is built from TRBV10-2 and TRBJ2-5; D not resolved. Germline values: CDR1 WSHSY, CDR2 SAAADI. The CDR3 runs 15 residues. The CDR3 loop reads CASSEYQSPQETQYF. The CDR3 DNA sequence: TGCGCCAGCAGCGAGTACCAGTCCCCCCAAGAGACCCAGTACTTC.

V usage is TRBV28 and J usage is TRBJ1-3; TRBD1 aligns across 9 bases. Germline V gives CDR1 MDHEN, CDR2 SYDVKM. The CDR3 sequence is 16 residues long. The V and J ends lost 5 bases and 4 bases, in that order; junction bases with no gene match: 9. In nucleotides, the CDR3 is TGTGCCAGCAGTCAACCCCCCGGGACAGGGGGAAACACCATATATTTT. Amino acid sequence: CASSQPPGTGGNTIYF.

J is TRBJ2-5 and V is TRBV11-1, with 7 bases fitting TRBD2. The CDR3 spans 15 residues. Germline lookup yields CDR1 SGHAT and CDR2 FQDESV (reference sequence). With 5 bases clipped from V and 5 bases from J, the junction kept 11 bases outside the gene matches. The CDR3 sequence is CASSHSGFSGETQYF. The CDR3 bases are TGTGCCAGCAGCCATAGCGGGTTCTCGGGGGAGACCCAGTACTTC. The whole variable domain, remainder taken from reference TRBV11-1 and TRBJ2-5, is EAEVAQSPRYKITEKSQAVAFWCDPISGHATLYWYRQILGQGPELLVQFQDESVVDDSQLPKDRFSAERLKGVDSTLKIQPAELGDSAMYLCASSHSGFSGETQYFGPGTRLLVL.

On this clone itself: Other DNA variants within this sample encode the same CDR3. This rearrangement joins TRBV7-3 to TRBJ2-2; 8 bases agree with TRBD2. Germline loops: CDR1 SGHTA, CDR2 FQGTGA. CDR3 length equals 16 residues. The V segment lost 2 bases and the J segment 2 bases; nucleotides outside the gene matches: 4. Here the CDR3 reads CASSLFSGSNTGELFF. CDR3 sequence (DNA): TGTGCCAGCAGCTTATTCAGCGGGAGTAACACCGGGGAGCTGTTTTTT.